The 8 T cell receptor beta chains given below trace back to one sample, sequenced in a study of vaccination and CD4 T cells after COVID-19. Treatment specified: approximately nine-day PBMC culture with coronavirus spike peptide pools or control peptides (ViraFEST assay). Scientists ran DNA taken from cultured CD4+ T cells through the Oncomine TCR Beta short-read assay for sequencing. TCRdb independently ran MiXCR on the PCR reads; one entry per CDR3 protein. This table holds approximately 12,000 distinct CDR3 sequences, about 37% found once. These receptors have no identified antigens. Material: cultured CD4+ T cells from blood. Receptors originate from a human donor with COVID-19.

This clonotype was counted between two and nine times. The gene calls are TRBV6-2 or TRBV6-3 and TRBJ2-3, with a possible D match to TRBD1 (5 bases). The CDR3 has 15 residues. Germline CDR1 MNHEY, CDR2 SVGEGT. Trimming cost V 8 bases and J 1 base, with 16 bases left between them. The chain's CDR3 is CASGRAWAGTDTQYF. The CDR3 nucleotides are TGTGCCAGCGGCAGGGCTTGGGCCGGCACAGATACGCAGTATTTT.

Here the CDR3 DNA reads TGCGCCAGCAGCTTGGGAGTTGCAGGGTTGGGTACTGAAGCTTTCTTT. This gives the protein CASSLGVAGLGTEAFF. The chain uses TRBV5-1 and TRBJ1-1; possibly TRBD1 for D (5 bases). The CDR3 is 16 amino acids. The V end lost 0 bases, the J end lost 5 bases, and 17 bases lay between the germline ends. Germline V gene data show CDR1 as SGHRS and CDR2 as YFSETQ.

The chain uses TRBV24-1 and TRBJ2-5; 9 nucleotides agree with TRBD1. Germline V gene data show CDR1 as KGHDR and CDR2 as SFDVKD. This CDR3 has 16 residues. After removal of 3 bases from V and 7 bases from J, the junction contained 11 bases not matched to a gene. The CDR3 protein is CATSDPGTGKGATQYF. The CDR3 bases are TGTGCCACCAGTGATCCCGGGACAGGGAAAGGGGCGACCCAGTACTTC.

The V call is TRBV10-3, the J call TRBJ1-2; D is ambiguous. CDR1 and CDR2 (germline): ENHRY, SYGVKD. The CDR3 sequence is 15 residues long. V gave up 0 bases and J gave up 0 bases, with 8 bases separating them. CDR3 loop: CAISESRDPNYGYTF. In nucleotides, the CDR3 is TGTGCCATCAGTGAGTCGAGGGATCCTAACTATGGCTACACCTTC.

The chain recombines TRBV12-3 or TRBV12-4 with TRBJ1-2; D uncertain. Trimming removed 8 bases at V and 5 bases at J, with 18 bases between. The CDR3 extends over 14 amino acids. The CDR3 region is CASVSGPGGYGYTF. The CDR3 nucleotides read TGTGCCAGCGTGAGTGGGCCCGGAGGTTATGGCTACACCTTC.

The genes are TRBV25-1 and TRBJ1-4, with D possibly TRBD1 on 6 matching bases. Trimming removed 5 bases at V and 3 bases at J, with 13 bases between. The CDR3 contains 15 residues. CDR1 MGHDK and CDR2 SYGVNS come from the germline V gene. The chain's CDR3 is CASSQGLPANEKLFF. DNA for the CDR3: TGTGCCAGCAGTCAGGGGCTCCCGGCTAATGAAAAACTGTTTTTT. The whole variable domain, filled in from reference TRBV25-1 and TRBJ1-4, reads EADIYQTPRYLVIGTGKKITLECSQTMGHDKMYWYQQDPGMELHLIHYSYGVNSTEKGDLSSESTVSRIRTEHFPLTLESARPSHTSQYLCASSQGLPANEKLFFGSGTQLSVL.

The V gene is TRBV5-5, the J gene TRBJ2-1; TRBD2 agrees at 14 bases. The ends lost 4 bases at V and 9 bases at J; junction bases unmatched: 9. The CDR3 is 16 amino acids. From germline, CDR1 is SGHKS and CDR2 YYEKEE (reference sequence). In nucleotides, the CDR3 is TGTGCCAGCAGCCTCTCGGGACTAGCGGGGGTGGGTGAGCAGTTCTTC. Its protein is CASSLSGLAGVGEQFF.

The chain employs TRBV21-1 and TRBJ1-6; TRBD1, the table's D call, was not compared with the DNA. TRBV21-1 is reported as a pseudogene. The CDR3 loop spans 14 amino acids. CDR3 nucleotide sequence: TGTGCCAGCAGCAAGGGGGCTCTTAATTCACCCCTCCACTTT. Its protein is CASSKGALNSPLHF.